A single sample gave rise to the 10 T cell receptor beta chains below, sequenced in a study of T cell responses to AZD1222 COVID-19 vaccine. Only in-frame clones appear in the TCRdb table, and some are missing; sequencing was by immunoSEQ multiplex PCR. The sample contains about 190,000 clones, approximately 92% of which appear only once. The sequences come from peripheral blood, collected on day 0 of AZD1222 vaccination. The receptors come from an adult in good health.

This chain connects TRBV7-9 to TRBJ1-1; 11 bases agree with TRBD1. The CDR3 runs to 15 residues. J was trimmed by 6 bases and V by 3 bases; bases with no gene match: 6. Per the germline V gene, CDR1 is SEHNR and CDR2 is FQNEAQ (reference sequence). The CDR3 protein is CASSFGPGQGAEAFF. Written as DNA, the CDR3 is TGTGCCAGCAGCTTCGGTCCGGGACAGGGGGCTGAAGCTTTCTTT.

The rearrangement links TRBV4-1 to TRBJ2-3; 10 bases agree with TRBD2. The CDR3 extends over 17 amino acids. The V and J ends lost 6 bases and 2 bases, in that order; junction bases with no gene match: 11. Germline assignment: CDR1 MGHRA and CDR2 YSYEKL. The CDR3 DNA sequence: TGCGCCAGCAGATTATCTCCTAGCGGGGGCTTCACAGATACGCAGTATTTT. This encodes CASRLSPSGGFTDTQYF.

This chain joins TRBV5-4 and TRBJ2-7, with D possibly being TRBD2 (5 bases). V was pared by 0 bases and J by 3 bases, with 13 bases between. The CDR3 is 15 residues long. Germline-derived CDR1 and CDR2 are SGHNT and YYREEE (reference sequence). CDR3: CASSLGPDYNYEQYF. CDR3 DNA sequence: TGTGCCAGCAGCTTGGGGCCCGACTATAACTACGAGCAGTACTTC.

This clone was recorded once. V is TRBV6-2 or TRBV6-3 and J is TRBJ1-2; no reliable D call. This CDR3 comprises 13 residues. Germline loops: CDR1 MNHEY, CDR2 SVGEGT. The V end was cut by 2 bases, the J end by 6 bases, with 10 bases between. The CDR3 DNA sequence: TGTGCCAGCAGTTACGCGGGTTACAATGGCTACACCTTC. It yields the protein CASSYAGYNGYTF.

J is TRBJ2-5 and V is TRBV7-7; 8 nucleotides match TRBD2. Germline V lookup: CDR1 SSHAT, CDR2 FNYEAQ (reference sequence). This CDR3 has 17 residues. V shed 5 bases and J 2 bases; nucleotides not matched to a gene: 13. CDR3: CASSRSLGRGVQETQYF. In DNA form, the CDR3 reads TGTGCCAGCAGCAGATCGCTGGGGCGGGGGGTTCAAGAGACCCAGTACTTC.

This chain connects TRBV7-9 to TRBJ1-1; tentatively, D is TRBD1 (6 bases). Germline-derived CDR1 and CDR2 are SEHNR and FQNEAQ (reference sequence). CDR3 length: 16 amino acids. V was trimmed by 5 bases and J by 2 bases, leaving 18 bases between them. The CDR3 is CASSPRQAPTNTEAFF. The CDR3 DNA sequence: TGTGCCAGCAGCCCACGACAGGCTCCAACAAACACTGAAGCTTTCTTT.

The chain employs TRBV6-1 and TRBJ1-1; D call uncertain. Trimming cost V 2 bases and J 0 bases, with 10 bases left between them. There are 15 residues in the CDR3. CDR1 is MNHNS and CDR2 is SASEGT in the germline V gene. The CDR3 nucleotides read TGTGCCAGCAGTGAAATGCTACTCATGAACACTGAAGCTTTCTTT. As protein: CASSEMLLMNTEAFF.

V and J are TRBV30 and TRBJ1-1; no firm D call. This CDR3 is built from 13 residues. Germline CDR1 GTSNPN, CDR2 SVGIG (reference sequence). Trimming took off 5 bases at V and 0 bases at J, with 10 bases between the two ends. In DNA form, the CDR3 reads TGTGCCTGGGGCACGGACCTGAACACTGAAGCTTTCTTT. This sequence encodes CAWGTDLNTEAFF.

The chain carries TRBV5-4 and TRBJ2-7, with 11 bases matching TRBD2. The CDR3 runs 16 residues. The V and J ends lost 4 bases and 1 base, in that order; junction bases with no gene match: 7. Germline CDR1 and CDR2: SGHNT and YYREEE (reference sequence). CDR3 nucleotides: TGTGCCAGCAGCCAAAGGGGACTAGCGGATTCCTACGAGCAGTACTTC. Its translation: CASSQRGLADSYEQYF.

This clone was seen a single time. The chain is built from TRBV19 and TRBJ1-5; D may be TRBD1 (6 bases). Germline V gene lookup returns CDR1 LNHDA and CDR2 SQIVND (reference sequence). V shed 5 bases and J shed 0 bases, with 14 bases lying between them. The CDR3 loop spans 16 amino acids. The CDR3 sequence is CASSAPGQYSNQPQHF. CDR3 in DNA: TGTGCCAGTAGTGCTCCGGGACAATATAGCAATCAGCCCCAGCATTTT.